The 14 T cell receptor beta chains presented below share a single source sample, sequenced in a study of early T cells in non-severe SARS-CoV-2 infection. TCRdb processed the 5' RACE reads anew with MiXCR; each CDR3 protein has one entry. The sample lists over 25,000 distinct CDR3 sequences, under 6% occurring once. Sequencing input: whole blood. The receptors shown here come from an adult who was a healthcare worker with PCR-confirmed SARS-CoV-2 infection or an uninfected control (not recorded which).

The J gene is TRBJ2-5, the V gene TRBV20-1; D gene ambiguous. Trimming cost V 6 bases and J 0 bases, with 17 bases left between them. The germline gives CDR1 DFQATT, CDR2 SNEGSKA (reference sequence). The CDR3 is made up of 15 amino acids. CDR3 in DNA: TGCAGTGCCCCAAGGAGTGTTGGGTACCAAGAGACCCAGTACTTC. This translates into CSAPRSVGYQETQYF.

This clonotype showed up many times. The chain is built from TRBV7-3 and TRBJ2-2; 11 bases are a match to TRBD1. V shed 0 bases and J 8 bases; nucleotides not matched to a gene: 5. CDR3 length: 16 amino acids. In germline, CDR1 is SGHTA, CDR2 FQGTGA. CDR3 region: CASSLTSDRGRGELFF. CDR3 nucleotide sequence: TGTGCCAGCAGCTTAACCTCGGACAGGGGGCGAGGGGAGCTGTTTTTT.

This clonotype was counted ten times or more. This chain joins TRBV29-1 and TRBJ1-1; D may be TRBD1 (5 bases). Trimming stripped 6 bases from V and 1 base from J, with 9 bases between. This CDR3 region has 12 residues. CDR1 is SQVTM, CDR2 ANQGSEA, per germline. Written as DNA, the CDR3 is TGCAGCGTGGGTAGGGGGAACACTGAAGCTTTCTTT. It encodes CSVGRGNTEAFF.

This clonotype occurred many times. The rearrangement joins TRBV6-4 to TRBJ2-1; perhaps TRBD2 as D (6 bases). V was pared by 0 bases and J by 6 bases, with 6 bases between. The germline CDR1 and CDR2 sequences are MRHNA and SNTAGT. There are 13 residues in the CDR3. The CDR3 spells CASSDSTSNEQFF. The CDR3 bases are TGTGCCAGCAGTGACTCGACTAGCAATGAGCAGTTCTTC.

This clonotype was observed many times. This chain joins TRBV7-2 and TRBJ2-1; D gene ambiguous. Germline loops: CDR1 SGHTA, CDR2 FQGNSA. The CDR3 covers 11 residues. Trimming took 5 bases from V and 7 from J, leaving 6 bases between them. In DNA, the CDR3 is TGTGCCAGCAGCGCTATTAATGAGCAGTTCTTC. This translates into CASSAINEQFF.

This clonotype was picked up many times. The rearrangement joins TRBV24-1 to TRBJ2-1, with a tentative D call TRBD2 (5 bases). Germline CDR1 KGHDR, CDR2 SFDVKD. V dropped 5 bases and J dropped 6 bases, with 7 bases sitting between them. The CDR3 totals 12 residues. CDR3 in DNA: TGTGCCACCAGTGCGGCGGGCAATGAGCAGTTCTTC. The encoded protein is CATSAAGNEQFF.

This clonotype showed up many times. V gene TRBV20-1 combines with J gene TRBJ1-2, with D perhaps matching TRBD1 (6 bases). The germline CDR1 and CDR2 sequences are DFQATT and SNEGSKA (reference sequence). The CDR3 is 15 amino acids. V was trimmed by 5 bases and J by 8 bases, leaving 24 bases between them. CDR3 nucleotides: TGCAGTGCTCTCCAGACGGATCACAAGGACAGCGGCTACACCTTC. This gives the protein CSALQTDHKDSGYTF.

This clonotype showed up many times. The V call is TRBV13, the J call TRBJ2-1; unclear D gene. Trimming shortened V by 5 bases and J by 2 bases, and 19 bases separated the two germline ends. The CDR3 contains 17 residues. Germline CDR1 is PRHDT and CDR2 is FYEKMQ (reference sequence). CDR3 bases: TGTGCCAGCAGCCCCTCCACCCGGGCGCTCACCTACAATGAGCAGTTCTTC. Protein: CASSPSTRALTYNEQFF.

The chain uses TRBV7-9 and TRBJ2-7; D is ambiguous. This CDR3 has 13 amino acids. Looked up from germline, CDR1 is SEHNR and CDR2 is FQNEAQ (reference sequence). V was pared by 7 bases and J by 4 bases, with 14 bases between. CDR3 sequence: CASTGPRNYEQYF. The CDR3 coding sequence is TGTGCCAGCACGGGCCCCCGAAATTACGAGCAGTACTTC.

The CDR3 region is CASSQGTEVGEQYF. Written as DNA, the CDR3 is TGTGCCAGCAGTCAGGGGACAGAAGTTGGCGAGCAGTACTTC. The gene calls are TRBV6-5 and TRBJ2-7, with 7 bases that match TRBD1. This CDR3 region has 14 residues. V was clipped by 5 bases and J by 6 bases; unmatched bases: 10. The germline CDR1 and CDR2 sequences are MNHEY and SVGAGI.

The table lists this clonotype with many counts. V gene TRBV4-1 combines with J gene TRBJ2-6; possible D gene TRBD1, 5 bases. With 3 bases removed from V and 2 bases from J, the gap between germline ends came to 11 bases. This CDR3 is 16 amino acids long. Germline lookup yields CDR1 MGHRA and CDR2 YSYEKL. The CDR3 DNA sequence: TGCGCCAGCAGCCAGGCACAGGCACCTGGGGCCAACGTCCTGACTTTC. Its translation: CASSQAQAPGANVLTF.

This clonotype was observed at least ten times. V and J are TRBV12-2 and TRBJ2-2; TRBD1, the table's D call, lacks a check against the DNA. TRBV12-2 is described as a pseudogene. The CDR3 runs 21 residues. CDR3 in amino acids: CASRLDRVWTGTGEFTGELFF. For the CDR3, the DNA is TGTGCAAGTCGCTTAGACCGAGTTTGGACCGGGACAGGGGAGTTCACCGGGGAGCTGTTTTTT.

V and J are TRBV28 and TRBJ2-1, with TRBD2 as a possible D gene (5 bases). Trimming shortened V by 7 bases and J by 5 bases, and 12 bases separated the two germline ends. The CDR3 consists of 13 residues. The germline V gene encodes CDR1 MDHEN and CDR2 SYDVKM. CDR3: CASIRTGNNEQFF. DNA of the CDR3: TGTGCCAGCATCAGGACGGGGAACAATGAGCAGTTCTTC. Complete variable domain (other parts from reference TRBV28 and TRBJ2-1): DVKVTQSSRYLVKRTGEKVFLECVQDMDHENMFWYRQDPGLGLRLIYFSYDVKMKEKGDIPEGYSVSREKKERFSLILESASTNQTSMYLCASIRTGNNEQFFGPGTRLTVL.

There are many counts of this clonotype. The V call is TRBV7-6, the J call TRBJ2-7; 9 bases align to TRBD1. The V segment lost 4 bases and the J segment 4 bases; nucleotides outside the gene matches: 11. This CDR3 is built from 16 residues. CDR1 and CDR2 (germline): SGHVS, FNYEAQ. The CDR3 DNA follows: TGTGCCAGCAGCTCCATTCGGGACAGGGTATCGTACGAGCAGTACTTC. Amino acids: CASSSIRDRVSYEQYF.